The rows below give T cell receptor beta chains drawn from one sample of a study of T cell responses to AZD1222 COVID-19 vaccine. Sequencing used immunoSEQ multiplex PCR; TCRdb keeps in-frame clones, though not all of them. Found here are over 85,000 clones, about 94% of them singletons; the top ten hold about 3%. The source was peripheral blood, collected 28 days after the second AZD1222 dose. The source is an adult who received the AZD1222 COVID-19 vaccine. CDR3s include the opening cysteine and the closing phenylalanine or tryptophan. A D gene is named only where the DNA matches it firmly. Clone size is given for some rows only: seen once, a few or many times, or a class if the clone is expanded.

>16|once|TRBV5-1|TRBJ2-5|TRBD1
TGCGCCAGCAGCTTGGGACAGGGGGGAACTAGGGAGACCCAGTACTTC
CASSLGQGGTRETQYF
>12|.|TRBV7-9|TRBJ2-3|.
TGTGCCAGCAGCTTAAATGGGGACACGCAGTATTTT
CASSLNGDTQYF
>13|.|TRBV29-1|TRBJ2-1|.
TGCAGCGCCTACGTCGGGAGTTACAATGAGCAGTTCTTC
CSAYVGSYNEQFF
>16|.|TRBV30|TRBJ1-1|.
TGTGCCTGGAGTGTACCCGCCCCCAGGGTAAGCACTGAAGCTTTCTTT
CAWSVPAPRVSTEAFF
>13|.|TRBV18|TRBJ2-1|.
TGTGCCAGCTCACCCCCGGGTTACAATGAGCAGTTCTTC
CASSPPGYNEQFF
>18|.|TRBV12-5|TRBJ1-5|.
TGTGCTAGTGGTTTGGTACGCTGGCAGGGTGTTGAGGATCAGCCCCAGCATTTT
CASGLVRWQGVEDQPQHF
>15|.|TRBV5-1|TRBJ2-2|.
TGCGCCAGCAGCCAGCAGGGTTCCGACACCGGGGAGCTGTTTTTT
CASSQQGSDTGELFF
>15|.|TRBV2|TRBJ1-5|.
TGTGCCAGCACCAAGGACAGCCATAGCAATCAGCCCCAGCATTTT
CASTKDSHSNQPQHF
>18|.|TRBV11-3|TRBJ2-2|TRBD2
TGTGCCAGCAGCCTGACTAGCGGGAGGGCCGTGGCGTACGGGGAGCTGTTTTTT
CASSLTSGRAVAYGELFF
>15|.|TRBV7-6|TRBJ1-2|.
TGTGCCAGCAGCCCCCGCGCAGGGGCTAACTATGGCTACACCTTC
CASSPRAGANYGYTF
>11|.|TRBV6-1|TRBJ1-1|.
TGTGCCAGCAGTGAATTAGAGAAGGCTTTCTTT
CASSELEKAFF
>13|.|TRBV6-5|TRBJ1-2|TRBD1
TGTGCCAGCAGTTACGACAGGGGCTATGGCTACACCTTC
CASSYDRGYGYTF
>15|.|TRBV9|TRBJ1-2|.
TGTGCCAGCAGCGTATCGGACGCCTCTTTCTATGGCTACACCTTC
CASSVSDASFYGYTF
>14|.|TRBV6-5|TRBJ2-5|TRBD2
TGTGCCATCATTAGCGGGGGGGCCCAAGAGACCCAGTACTTC
CAIISGGAQETQYF
>14|.|TRBV20-1|TRBJ2-3|.
TGCAGTGCTAGTATGTTTAGGGGCACAGATACGCAGTATTTT
CSASMFRGTDTQYF
>15|.|TRBV3-1/TRBV3-2|TRBJ1-2|.
TGTGCCAGCAGCCAGCAGATAATACACAACTATGGCTACACCTTC
CASSQQIIHNYGYTF
>13|.|TRBV14|TRBJ1-5|.
TGTGCCAGCAGCTCTGGTGGATATCAGCCCCAGCATTTT
CASSSGGYQPQHF
>13|.|TRBV6-5|TRBJ1-2|TRBD1
TGTGCCAGCAGCCTGGGACAGGGTGACGGCTACACCTTC
CASSLGQGDGYTF
>16|.|TRBV9|TRBJ1-2|TRBD1
TGTGCCAGCAGCGTCCCCCAGGGGGCAAAAGACTATGGCTACACCTTC
CASSVPQGAKDYGYTF
>12|.|TRBV18|TRBJ1-1|.
TGTGCCAGCTCACACGAGGGGACTGAAGCTTTCTTT
CASSHEGTEAFF
>14|.|TRBV11-2|TRBJ1-2|.
TGTGCCAGCAGCTTGCTGGGATTAGGGTATGGCTACACCTTC
CASSLLGLGYGYTF
>14|.|TRBV5-5|TRBJ1-1|.
TGTGCCAGCAGCTTTACCGGGCCTGGGGCTGAAGCTTTCTTT
CASSFTGPGAEAFF
>11|.|TRBV25-1|TRBJ1-1|.
TGTGCCAGCAGTGAGTACACTGAAGCTTTCTTT
CASSEYTEAFF
>16|.|TRBV6-1|TRBJ1-1|.
TGTGCCAGCAGTGAAGCGCGGGGGGCGTTGAACACTGAAGCTTTCTTT
CASSEARGALNTEAFF
>14|.|TRBV16|TRBJ1-6|TRBD1
TGTGCCAGCAGCCCGACAGGGTTTGGTTCACCCCTCCACTTT
CASSPTGFGSPLHF
>13|.|TRBV10-2|TRBJ1-5|.
TGCGCCAGCAGTGACGTATCCATCGGGCCCCAGCATTTT
CASSDVSIGPQHF
>17|once|TRBV6-1|TRBJ1-4|.
TGTGCCAGCAGTGAACGGCGCGTTCGGGTGAGGGAGGAAAAACTGTTTTTT
CASSERRVRVREEKLFF
>13|.|TRBV12-3/TRBV12-4|TRBJ1-2|TRBD1
TGTGCCAGCAGCCCACAGGGGGCGGGGGGCTACACCTTC
CASSPQGAGGYTF
>14|.|TRBV5-1|TRBJ2-7|.
TGCGCCAGCAGCGGCAGCGGAACCAACCTGAAGCAGTACTTC
CASSGSGTNLKQYF
>15|.|TRBV3-1/TRBV3-2|TRBJ1-5|.
TGTGCCAGCAGCCAGCTCGGGGGGAGCAATCAGCCCCAGCATTTT
CASSQLGGSNQPQHF
>15|.|TRBV7-9|TRBJ2-7|.
TGTGCCAGCAGCTTAGGGGATACTCACTCCTACGAGCAGTACTTC
CASSLGDTHSYEQYF
>17|.|TRBV5-4|TRBJ1-6|TRBD1
TGTGCCAGCAGCTTAACCGGGACAGGGAGCTTCAATTCACCCCTCCACTTT
CASSLTGTGSFNSPLHF
>14|.|TRBV5-8|TRBJ1-2|.
TGTGCCAGCAACCTACCCACAGAGAACTATGGCTACACCTTC
CASNLPTENYGYTF
>13|.|TRBV3-1/TRBV3-2|TRBJ1-2|.
TGTGCCAGCAGCCTCAGATCTAGCGGTGGCTACACCTTC
CASSLRSSGGYTF
>11|.|TRBV24-1|TRBJ1-2|TRBD1
TGTGCCACCACCAGGGGGGGAGGCTACACCTTC
CATTRGGGYTF
>15|.|TRBV5-1|TRBJ2-7|.
TGCGCCAGCAGCTTGAAACCCGACGGGGTCCACGAGCAGTACTTC
CASSLKPDGVHEQYF
>14|.|TRBV29-1|TRBJ1-4|.
TGCAGCGTTGGGCTACATCCAACTAATGAAAAACTGTTTTTT
CSVGLHPTNEKLFF
>17|.|TRBV5-5|TRBJ1-1|.
TGTGCCAGCAGTCCCACCGGTGGGTGGCAGCTGAACACTGAAGCTTTCTTT
CASSPTGGWQLNTEAFF
>14|.|TRBV6-4|TRBJ2-6|.
TGTGCCAGCAGTGACAACTCTGGGGCCAACGTCCTGACTTTC
CASSDNSGANVLTF
>13|.|TRBV19|TRBJ1-2|.
TGTGCCAGTAGGGCCGCAGGGAACTATGGCTACACCTTC
CASRAAGNYGYTF
>11|.|TRBV7-9|TRBJ1-1|.
TGTGCCAGCAGCTTAGGACAGCAAGCTTTCTTT
CASSLGQQAFF
>15|.|TRBV5-1|TRBJ2-1|TRBD1
TGCGCCAGCCAAGGGACAGGGGGCTTAGGAGATGAGCAGTTCTTC
CASQGTGGLGDEQFF
>15|once|TRBV27|TRBJ2-7|.
TGTGCCAGCAGTTTAGGTTGGGACTCAACCTACGAGCAGTACTTC
CASSLGWDSTYEQYF
>14|once|TRBV7-9|TRBJ1-2|.
TGTGCCAGCAGCTTAGCGCTGGAAAACTATGGCTACACCTTC
CASSLALENYGYTF
>13|.|TRBV7-9|TRBJ1-2|.
TGTGCCAGCAGCTTAAGTCAGAACTATGGCTACACCTTC
CASSLSQNYGYTF
>15|once|TRBV5-4|TRBJ2-7|TRBD1
TGTGCCAGCAGCTTGGCCGACAGGGGAGGAGGCGAGCAGTACTTC
CASSLADRGGGEQYF
>16|.|TRBV6-1|TRBJ1-2|.
TGTGCCAGCAGTGAAGCGCTACAGGTTAAACGCTATGGCTACACCTTC
CASSEALQVKRYGYTF
>15|.|TRBV7-6|TRBJ1-6|TRBD1
TGTGCCAGCAGCTCGGGACAGGGGGCGGATTCACCCCTCCACTTT
CASSSGQGADSPLHF
>14|.|TRBV3-1/TRBV3-2|TRBJ2-3|TRBD1
TGTGCCAGCAGCCAAGGATCAGGGGGCGATACGCAGTATTTT
CASSQGSGGDTQYF
>11|.|TRBV4-1|TRBJ2-7|TRBD1
TGCGCCAGTGGACAGGGCTACGAGCAGTACTTC
CASGQGYEQYF
>14|.|TRBV20-1|TRBJ1-1|.
TGCAGTGCTAGTATTGGAGCAGGCACAGCTGAAGCTTTCTTT
CSASIGAGTAEAFF
>14|.|TRBV5-1|TRBJ2-7|.
TGCGCCAGCAGCTTGGCCTCAGGCTTCTACGAGCAGTACTTC
CASSLASGFYEQYF
>13|.|TRBV27|TRBJ1-1|.
TGTGCCAGCAGTTACACCCGGGGGACTGAAGCTTTCTTT
CASSYTRGTEAFF
>13|.|TRBV9|TRBJ1-2|.
TGTGCCAGCAGCGTAGCTACGACAGGTACGGTCACCTTC
CASSVATTGTVTF
>15|.|TRBV6-5|TRBJ1-4|.
TGTGCCAGCAGACCCGGCCCGGTGGCGGATGAAAAACTGTTTTTT
CASRPGPVADEKLFF